This T cell receptor (beta chain) was sequenced during a study of identical twins. General observations from the study: Models came in too low on out-of-frame TCR alpha sharing in monozygotic twins. Partial confounding of zero-insertion analyses by invariant MAIT and iNKT cells was possible. Within cord blood, abundant beta clonotypes carried fewer insertions, but memory repertoires showed no such trend.

This clonotype was picked up many times. Antigen unknown. Template switching supplied a universal primer site; unique molecular identifiers were carried on the cDNA. TCRdb re-derived calls from the 5' RACE reads in MiXCR, one entry per CDR3 protein. The table records approximately 140,000 distinct CDR3 sequences, around 3.4% of them present only once. Sequences were obtained from memory T cells sorted from blood. The receptor was isolated from a man younger than 35 in good health.

The DNA for the CDR3 is TGTGCCAGCAGTGACCCTAGGACAGCAGATACGCAGTATTTT. The encoded protein is CASSDPRTADTQYF. The chain joins TRBV25-1 to TRBJ2-3; a weak D match, TRBD1 (6 bases). The CDR3 loop spans 14 amino acids. The V end was cut by 3 bases, the J end by 4 bases, with 11 bases between. The germline gives CDR1 MGHDK, CDR2 SYGVNS.